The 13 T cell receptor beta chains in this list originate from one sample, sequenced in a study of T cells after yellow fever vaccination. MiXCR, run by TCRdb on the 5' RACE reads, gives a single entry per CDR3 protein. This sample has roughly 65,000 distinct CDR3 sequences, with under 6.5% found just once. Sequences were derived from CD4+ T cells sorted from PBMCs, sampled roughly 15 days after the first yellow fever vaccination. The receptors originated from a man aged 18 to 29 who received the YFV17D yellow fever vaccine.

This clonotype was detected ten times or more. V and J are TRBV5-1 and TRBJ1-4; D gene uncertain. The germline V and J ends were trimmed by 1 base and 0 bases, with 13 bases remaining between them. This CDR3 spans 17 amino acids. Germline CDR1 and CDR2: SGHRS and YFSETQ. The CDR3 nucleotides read TGCGCCAGCAGCTTGTCGCGGGGAATTGCAACTAATGAAAAACTGTTTTTT. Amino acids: CASSLSRGIATNEKLFF.

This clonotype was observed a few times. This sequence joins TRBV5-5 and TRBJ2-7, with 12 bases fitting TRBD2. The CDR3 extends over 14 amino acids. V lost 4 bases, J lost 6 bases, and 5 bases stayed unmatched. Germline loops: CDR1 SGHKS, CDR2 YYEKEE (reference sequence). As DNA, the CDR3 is TGTGCCAGCAGCCCCGGACTAGCGGGGAGCGAGCAGTACGTC. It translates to CASSPGLAGSEQYV.

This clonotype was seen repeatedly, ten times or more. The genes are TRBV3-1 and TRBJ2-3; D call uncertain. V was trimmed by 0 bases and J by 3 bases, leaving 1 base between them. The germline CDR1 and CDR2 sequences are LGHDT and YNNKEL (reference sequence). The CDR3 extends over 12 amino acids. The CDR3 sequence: CASSQETDTQYF. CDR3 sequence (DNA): TGTGCCAGCAGCCAAGAGACAGATACGCAGTATTTT.

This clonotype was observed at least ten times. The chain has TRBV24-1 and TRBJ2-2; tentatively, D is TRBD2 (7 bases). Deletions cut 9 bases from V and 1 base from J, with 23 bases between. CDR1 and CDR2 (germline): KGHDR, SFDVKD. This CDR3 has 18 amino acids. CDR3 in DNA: TGTGCCACCGCTTCTTCTCGAGGGGGGGAAAGGAACACCGGGGAGCTGTTTTTT. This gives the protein CATASSRGGERNTGELFF.

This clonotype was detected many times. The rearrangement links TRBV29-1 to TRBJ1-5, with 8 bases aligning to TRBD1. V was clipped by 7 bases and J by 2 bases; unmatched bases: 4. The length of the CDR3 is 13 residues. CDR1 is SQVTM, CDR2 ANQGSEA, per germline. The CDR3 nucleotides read TGCAGCGGCGGGACAGGTCGCAATCAGCCCCAGCATTTT. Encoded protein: CSGGTGRNQPQHF.

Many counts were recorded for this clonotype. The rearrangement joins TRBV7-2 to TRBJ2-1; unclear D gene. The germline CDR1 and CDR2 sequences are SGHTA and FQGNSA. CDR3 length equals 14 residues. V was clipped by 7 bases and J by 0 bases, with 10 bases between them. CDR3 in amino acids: CASTRPSSYNEQFF. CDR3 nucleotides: TGTGCCAGCACCCGGCCCAGCTCCTACAATGAGCAGTTCTTC.

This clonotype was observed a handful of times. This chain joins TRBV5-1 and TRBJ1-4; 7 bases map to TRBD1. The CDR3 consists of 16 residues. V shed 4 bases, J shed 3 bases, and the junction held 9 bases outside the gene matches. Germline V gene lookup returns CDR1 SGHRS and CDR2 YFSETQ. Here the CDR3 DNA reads TGCGCCAGCAGCAGAATGCCGGGACAGCCTAATGAAAAACTGTTTTTT. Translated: CASSRMPGQPNEKLFF.

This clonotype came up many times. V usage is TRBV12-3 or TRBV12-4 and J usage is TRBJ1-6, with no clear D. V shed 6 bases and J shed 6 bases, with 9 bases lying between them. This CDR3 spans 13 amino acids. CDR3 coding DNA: TGTGCCAGCAGCTCCGACGCTAATTCACCCCTCCACTTT. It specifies CASSSDANSPLHF.

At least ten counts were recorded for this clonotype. The CDR3 loop is CASSLEGASYNEQFF. CDR3 DNA: TGCGCCAGCAGCTTGGAGGGGGCATCCTACAATGAGCAGTTCTTC. The chain joins TRBV5-1 to TRBJ2-1; 7 nucleotides align to TRBD1. V dropped 0 bases and J dropped 1; count of bases not matched to a gene: 1. The length of the CDR3 is 15 residues. Germline values: CDR1 SGHRS, CDR2 YFSETQ.

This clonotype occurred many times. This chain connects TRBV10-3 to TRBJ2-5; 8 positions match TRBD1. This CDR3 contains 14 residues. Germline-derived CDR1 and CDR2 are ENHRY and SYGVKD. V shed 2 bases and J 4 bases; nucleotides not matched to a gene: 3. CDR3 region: CAISEDRGIETQYF. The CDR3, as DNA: TGTGCCATCAGTGAGGACAGGGGTATAGAGACCCAGTACTTC.

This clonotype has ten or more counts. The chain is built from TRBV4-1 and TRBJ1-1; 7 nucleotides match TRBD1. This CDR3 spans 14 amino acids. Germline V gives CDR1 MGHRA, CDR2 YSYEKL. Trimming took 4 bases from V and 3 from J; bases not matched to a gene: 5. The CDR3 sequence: CASSRGQEHTEAFF. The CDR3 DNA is TGCGCCAGCAGCCGCGGACAGGAGCACACTGAAGCTTTCTTT.

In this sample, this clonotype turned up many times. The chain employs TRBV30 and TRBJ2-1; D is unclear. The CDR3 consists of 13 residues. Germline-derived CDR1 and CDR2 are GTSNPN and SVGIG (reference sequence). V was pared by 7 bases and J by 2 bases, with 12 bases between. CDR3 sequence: CALGYEPYNEQFF. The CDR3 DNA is TGTGCCTTAGGGTATGAACCCTACAATGAGCAGTTCTTC.

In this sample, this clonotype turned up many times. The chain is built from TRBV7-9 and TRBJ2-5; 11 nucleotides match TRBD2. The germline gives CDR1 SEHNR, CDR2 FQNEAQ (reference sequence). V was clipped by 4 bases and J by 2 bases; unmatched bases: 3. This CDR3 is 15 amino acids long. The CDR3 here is CASSSTSGAQETQYF. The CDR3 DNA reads TGTGCCAGCAGCTCGACTAGCGGGGCGCAAGAGACCCAGTACTTC.